These 29 T cell receptor beta chains came from one sample sequenced in a study of T cell repertoires in aging, cancer and after chemotherapy. TCR beta rearrangements were amplified from peripheral blood genomic DNA. TRB rearrangements spanning V, D and J were amplified using mixed TRB-A/B primers. TCRdb re-derived calls from the multiplex PCR reads in MiXCR, one entry per CDR3 protein. The sample has approximately 13,000 distinct CDR3 sequences; over 25% are singletons. Source material: blood. The receptor set was obtained from a human donor in good health.

The chain is built from TRBV27 and TRBJ1-4; weak D call: TRBD1 (5 bases). Per the germline V gene, CDR1 is MNHEY and CDR2 is SMNVEV (reference sequence). This CDR3 spans 11 amino acids. Trimming removed 8 bases at V and 8 bases at J, with 9 bases between. CDR3 nucleotide sequence: TGTGCCAGCGGGGGGAGGGAAAAACTGTTTTTT. Protein: CASGGREKLFF.

This sequence joins TRBV28 and TRBJ1-5; 9 bases line up with TRBD1. The germline V gene has CDR1 MDHEN and CDR2 SYDVKM. This CDR3 is 16 amino acids long. V was pared by 3 bases and J by 7 bases, with 10 bases of the junction left unmatched. The CDR3 DNA reads as TGTGCCAGCAGTTTCTCCCTCCGAACAGGGGGCCAGCCCCAGCATTTT. Encoded protein: CASSFSLRTGGQPQHF. Together with reference TRBV28 and TRBJ1-5, the CDR3 gives the full variable domain: DVKVTQSSRYLVKRTGEKVFLECVQDMDHENMFWYRQDPGLGLRLIYFSYDVKMKEKGDIPEGYSVSREKKERFSLILESASTNQTSMYLCASSFSLRTGGQPQHFGDGTRLSIL.

The rearrangement uses TRBV20-1 and TRBJ2-2, with 15 bases identical to TRBD2. J gave up 0 bases and V 4 bases, and 3 bases lay outside the gene matches. Germline V lookup: CDR1 DFQATT, CDR2 SNEGSKA (reference sequence). This CDR3 has 17 residues. In DNA, the CDR3 is TGCAGTGCTACCCGGACTAGCGGGGGGGCGAACACCGGGGAGCTGTTTTTT. Residues: CSATRTSGGANTGELFF.

This clonotype was observed a handful of times. The rearrangement links TRBV2 to TRBJ2-5, with 8 bases fitting TRBD1. V trimming: 6 bases; J trimming: 1 base; junction bases outside the gene matches: 4. The CDR3 is 14 residues long. CDR1 SNHLY and CDR2 FYNNEI come from the germline V gene. The CDR3 DNA reads as TGTGCCAGCAGCGATGGACAGGGCCAAGAGACCCAGTACTTC. This sequence encodes CASSDGQGQETQYF.

The genes are TRBV5-6 and TRBJ2-7; D gene uncertain. V lost 2 bases and J lost 1, with 7 bases in between. The CDR3 has 13 residues. Per germline, CDR1 SGHDT and CDR2 YYEEEE. CDR3 coding DNA: TGTGCCAGCAGCTTTATCGGGTCCTACGAGCAGTACTTC. Encoded protein: CASSFIGSYEQYF.

Remarks on this clonotype: A much more abundant neighbour one base away suggests this may be a read error. No conserved phenylalanine or tryptophan is present at the end of the CDR3, so a read error is the likely explanation. The chain employs TRBV19 and TRBJ2-1; possibly TRBD1 for D (5 bases). The CDR3 covers 12 residues. Germline assignment: CDR1 LNHDA and CDR2 SQIVND (reference sequence). The V end was cut by 7 bases, the J end by 9 bases, with 13 bases between. The CDR3 region is CASTLPQGEQFL. DNA for the CDR3: TGTGCCAGTACCCTCCCGCAGGGTGAGCAGTTCTTG.

In its sample, this clonotype is medium-sized. The V gene is TRBV6-5, the J gene TRBJ1-1; D is unclear. This CDR3 spans 13 amino acids. CDR1 and CDR2 (germline): MNHEY, SVGAGI. Trimming pared 3 bases from V and 1 base from J, leaving 6 bases between. The CDR3 is CASSYWGNTEAFF. Here the CDR3 DNA reads TGTGCCAGCAGTTATTGGGGGAACACTGAAGCTTTCTTT.

This clonotype is termed medium-sized. The chain recombines TRBV29-1 with TRBJ1-5; D is ambiguous. The CDR3 has 13 amino acids. Germline V gene data show CDR1 as SQVTM and CDR2 as ANQGSEA. V was pared by 8 bases and J by 0 bases, with 11 bases between. The CDR3 DNA follows: TGCAGCACCCCGTGCTTTAGCAATCAGCCCCAGCATTTT. Translated: CSTPCFSNQPQHF.

The V gene is TRBV6-5, the J gene TRBJ1-4; 7 positions match TRBD1. CDR1 and CDR2 from the germline V gene are MNHEY and SVGAGI. Losses at the gene ends were 8 bases for V and 3 bases for J; bases not matched to a gene: 6. This CDR3 spans 14 amino acids. CDR3 in amino acids: CASGPGQSNEKLFF. For the CDR3, the DNA is TGTGCCAGCGGACCGGGACAGTCTAATGAAAAACTGTTTTTT.

In regard to this clonotype: A much larger clone lies a single base off, so this may be a read error. The V gene is TRBV12-3 or TRBV12-4, the J gene TRBJ1-1, with a tentative D call TRBD1 (6 bases). This CDR3 is 15 amino acids long. V was trimmed by 7 bases and J by 2 bases, leaving 17 bases between them. The CDR3 DNA follows: TGTGCCAGCACCCGCGGGGGCGGAATAAACACTGAAGCTTTCTTT. Its translation: CASTRGGGINTEAFF.

The chain couples TRBV15 to TRBJ1-2, with 7 bases identical to TRBD1. The CDR3 runs 14 residues. From germline, CDR1 is LNHNV and CDR2 YYDKDF (reference sequence). V was pared by 2 bases and J by 2 bases, with 2 bases of the junction left unmatched. The CDR3 spells CATSRPTGNYGYTF. The CDR3 bases are TGTGCCACCAGCAGACCGACAGGGAACTATGGCTACACCTTC.

This clonotype is medium-sized within its sample. The chain recombines TRBV20-1 with TRBJ2-7, with 8 nucleotides matching TRBD1. The CDR3 length is 14 residues. With 3 bases clipped from V and 0 bases from J, the junction kept 4 bases outside the gene matches. The germline V gene has CDR1 DFQATT and CDR2 SNEGSKA (reference sequence). The chain's CDR3 is CSASSGQASYEQYF. CDR3 nucleotide sequence: TGCAGTGCTAGCTCGGGACAGGCCTCCTACGAGCAGTACTTC.

This clonotype was seen a few times. V is TRBV11-3 and J is TRBJ2-3; D not resolved. This CDR3 spans 14 amino acids. The V end lost 0 bases, the J end lost 0 bases, and 4 bases lay between the germline ends. The germline V gene has CDR1 SGHNT and CDR2 YENEEA. Written as DNA, the CDR3 is TGTGCCAGCAGCTTAGAATTGAGCACAGATACGCAGTATTTT. It encodes CASSLELSTDTQYF.

This clonotype is medium-sized. The chain joins TRBV29-1 to TRBJ2-1; weak D call: TRBD1 (5 bases). Looked up from germline, CDR1 is SQVTM and CDR2 is ANQGSEA. There are 13 residues in the CDR3. Trimming took off 0 bases at V and 3 bases at J, with 6 bases between the two ends. The DNA of the CDR3 is TGCAGCGTTGAAGACAGGGACTACAATGAGCAGTTCTTC. This gives the protein CSVEDRDYNEQFF.

This chain links TRBV27 with TRBJ1-2; possibly TRBD1 for D (6 bases). Germline V gene data show CDR1 as MNHEY and CDR2 as SMNVEV (reference sequence). The CDR3 sequence is 13 residues long. Deletions cut 4 bases from V and 8 bases from J, with 14 bases between. The CDR3 is CASSSQGYGGYTF. CDR3 in DNA: TGTGCCAGCAGTTCACAGGGATACGGGGGCTACACCTTC.

J is TRBJ2-5 and V is TRBV28; TRBD1 agrees at 11 bases. This CDR3 is built from 15 residues. Germline values: CDR1 MDHEN, CDR2 SYDVKM. V lost 3 bases and J lost 5; bases outside the gene matches: 5. CDR3 sequence: CASSLVGQGAETQYF. The CDR3 DNA reads as TGTGCCAGCAGTTTGGTAGGACAGGGGGCCGAGACCCAGTACTTC.

By share, this clonotype counts as medium-sized. This rearrangement joins TRBV6-6 to TRBJ1-2; possibly TRBD1 for D (6 bases). Trimming stripped 8 bases from V and 8 bases from J, with 18 bases between. This CDR3 comprises 13 residues. Germline CDR1 is MNHNY and CDR2 is SVGAGI (reference sequence). Written as DNA, the CDR3 is TGTGCCAGCGAAGGGGGGGACTCTCTAGGCTACACCTTC. It yields the protein CASEGGDSLGYTF.

The rearrangement uses TRBV5-1 and TRBJ1-1; D is unresolved. Germline loops: CDR1 SGHRS, CDR2 YFSETQ. This CDR3 contains 13 residues. The V gene lost 1 base and the J gene lost 1 base, with 5 bases spanning the gap. In nucleotides, the CDR3 is TGCGCCAGCAGCTTGACGGCGAACACTGAAGCTTTCTTT. Its translation: CASSLTANTEAFF.

The rearrangement joins TRBV7-2 to TRBJ2-6, with D perhaps TRBD2 (6 bases). Trimming shortened V by 4 bases and J by 0 bases, and 13 bases separated the two germline ends. The germline CDR1 and CDR2 sequences are SGHTA and FQGNSA. CDR3 length equals 17 residues. The chain's CDR3 is CASSSGTVSSGANVLTF. CDR3 in DNA: TGTGCCAGCAGCTCCGGGACTGTGAGCTCTGGGGCCAACGTCCTGACTTTC.

By share of the sample, this clonotype is medium-sized (0.01 to 0.1%). The rearrangement joins TRBV7-6 to TRBJ1-3; D might be TRBD1 (5 bases). Germline values: CDR1 SGHVS, CDR2 FNYEAQ. The V end lost 0 bases, the J end lost 8 bases, and 11 bases lay between the germline ends. The CDR3 extends over 14 amino acids. The CDR3 loop reads CASSLAPGRDTIYF. The CDR3 coding sequence is TGTGCCAGCAGCTTAGCACCAGGGAGGGACACCATATATTTT.

The rearrangement links TRBV10-2 to TRBJ2-2, with TRBD2 matching 7 bases. The germline CDR1 and CDR2 sequences are WSHSY and SAAADI. The CDR3 is 15 residues long. The V segment lost 3 bases and the J segment 4 bases; nucleotides outside the gene matches: 5. CDR3 region: CASSEPGEGTGELFF. The CDR3 DNA reads TGCGCCAGCAGTGAACCTGGGGAGGGCACCGGGGAGCTGTTTTTT.

This clonotype showed up just a few times. The chain is built from TRBV6-2 or TRBV6-3 and TRBJ1-1, with D uncertain. The germline CDR1 and CDR2 sequences are MNHEY and SVGEGT. The V and J ends lost 0 bases and 1 base respectively, with 6 bases between them. The CDR3 sequence is 14 residues long. The CDR3 nucleotides are TGTGCCAGCAGTTACTCGGTCCCGAACACTGAAGCTTTCTTT. Translating it yields CASSYSVPNTEAFF.

CDR3 in DNA: TGTGCCACCAGGGGAACGGGGGGTAACTCCTACAATGAGCAGTTCTTC. Translation gives CATRGTGGNSYNEQFF. V and J are TRBV24-1 and TRBJ2-1, with 7 bases that match TRBD2. Losses at the gene ends were 7 bases for V and 0 bases for J; bases not matched to a gene: 8. This CDR3 contains 16 residues. Per the germline V gene, CDR1 is KGHDR and CDR2 is SFDVKD.

Note on this clonotype: This may arise from a read error, as a much more abundant clone is one base away. This sequence joins TRBV19 and TRBJ2-1; D is possibly TRBD2 (5 bases). CDR1 is LNHDA, CDR2 SQIVND, per germline (reference sequence). CDR3 length equals 15 residues. V lost 7 bases to trimming and J lost 9 bases, with 22 bases between them. The CDR3 here is CASIADGLGAAEQFF. CDR3 DNA: TGTGCCAGTATTGCGGACGGACTTGGAGCGGCTGAGCAGTTCTTC.

By share of the sample, this clonotype is medium-sized. This chain uses TRBV19 with TRBJ1-2, with D maybe TRBD1 (6 bases). There are 14 residues in the CDR3. Germline CDR1 reads LNHDA; CDR2 reads SQIVND (reference sequence). With 4 bases removed from V and 2 bases from J, the gap between germline ends came to 11 bases. Here the CDR3 reads CASSRQEMNYGYTF. The CDR3 bases are TGTGCCAGTAGTAGACAGGAGATGAACTATGGCTACACCTTC.

This clonotype was observed a few times. The chain employs TRBV27 and TRBJ1-1, with D maybe TRBD1 (5 bases). Trimming took 6 bases from V and 1 from J, leaving 12 bases between them. Germline V gene sequence: CDR1 MNHEY, CDR2 SMNVEV (reference sequence). This CDR3 contains 14 residues. CDR3 sequence: CASRVGEANTEAFF. CDR3 sequence (DNA): TGTGCCAGCAGGGTGGGGGAGGCGAACACTGAAGCTTTCTTT.

This clonotype was seen more than once but under ten times. The chain carries TRBV9 and TRBJ1-2, with D unresolved. The CDR3 contains 12 residues. Germline lookup yields CDR1 SGDLS and CDR2 YYNGEE. The ends were cut back, 5 bases at V and 8 bases at J, with 13 bases in the middle. CDR3 sequence: CASSPAPSGYTF. The DNA of the CDR3 is TGTGCCAGCAGTCCCGCCCCTTCAGGCTACACCTTC.

This clonotype was recorded a few times. CDR3 residues: CASSIDPSGGGDDEQFF. In nucleotides, the CDR3 is TGTGCCAGTAGTATAGACCCAAGCGGGGGGGGCGACGATGAGCAGTTCTTC. The chain links TRBV19 to TRBJ2-1; 10 bases match TRBD2. CDR3 size: 17 residues. J gave up 8 bases and V 0 bases, and 10 bases lay outside the gene matches. CDR1 and CDR2 from the germline V gene are LNHDA and SQIVND (reference sequence).

This clonotype is classed as medium-sized. In DNA form, the CDR3 reads TGTGCCAGCAGCTTAGAGGAGGGGCACACAGATACGCAGTATTTT. Translated: CASSLEEGHTDTQYF. The chain joins TRBV7-9 to TRBJ2-3, with D maybe TRBD2 (6 bases). CDR1 is SEHNR and CDR2 is FQNEAQ in the germline V gene (reference sequence). Between the trimmed V and J ends, which lost 1 base and 2 bases, there was a span of 10 bases. The CDR3 has 15 amino acids. Combining the CDR3 with reference TRBV7-9 and TRBJ2-3 gives the whole variable domain DTGVSQNPRHKITKRGQNVTFRCDPISEHNRLYWYRQTLGQGPEFLTYFQNEAQLEKSRLLSDRFSAERPKGSFSTLEIQRTEQGDSAMYLCASSLEEGHTDTQYFGPGTRLTVL.